These 11 T cell receptor beta chains came from one sample sequenced in a study of blood T cell repertoires in COVID-19. Profiled with immunoSEQ multiplex PCR; TCRdb holds only in-frame clones, not every one. Among 87,000 or so clones listed, roughly 84% were seen once. What was sequenced was peripheral blood. The source of these receptors is a woman of 80 years or more with COVID-19, enrolled during active disease.

The chain carries TRBV7-2 and TRBJ1-2, with 9 bases fitting TRBD1. V lost 1 base, J lost 4 bases, and 7 bases stayed unmatched. The CDR3 is made up of 16 amino acids. Germline lookup yields CDR1 SGHTA and CDR2 FQGNSA. DNA of the CDR3: TGTGCCAGCAGCTTAGGGGGGACAGGGTATAGCTATGGCTACACCTTC. Translation gives CASSLGGTGYSYGYTF.

The count of this clone is one. This sequence joins TRBV4-1 and TRBJ2-5; perhaps TRBD1 as D (6 bases). Deletions cut 3 bases from V and 2 bases from J, with 13 bases between. This CDR3 is built from 15 residues. CDR1 and CDR2 from the germline V gene are MGHRA and YSYEKL. Written as DNA, the CDR3 is TGCGCCAGCAGCCAGAGGGGGTTAGAACAAGAGACCCAGTACTTC. Protein sequence: CASSQRGLEQETQYF.

The chain employs TRBV5-5 and TRBJ2-1, with 10 bases fitting TRBD2. Germline V gene sequence: CDR1 SGHKS, CDR2 YYEKEE (reference sequence). This CDR3 region has 16 residues. Unmatched junction bases numbered 6, after V lost 2 bases and J lost 4 bases. The CDR3 coding sequence is TGTGCCAGCAGCTTCCTAGCGGGAGAGGGGTACAATGAGCAGTTCTTC. It codes for CASSFLAGEGYNEQFF. Supplemented by reference TRBV5-5 and TRBJ2-1, the full variable domain reads DAGVTQSPTHLIKTRGQQVTLRCSPISGHKSVSWYQQVLGQGPQFIFQYYEKEERGRGNFPDRFSARQFPNYSSELNVNALLLGDSALYLCASSFLAGEGYNEQFFGPGTRLTVL.

For the CDR3, the DNA is TGTGCCAGCAGCTTTTTGGCAACCGGGGAGCTGTTTTTT. Protein: CASSFLATGELFF. The rearrangement joins TRBV7-3 to TRBJ2-2; D is uncertain. The V end lost 3 bases, the J end lost 5 bases, and 7 bases lay between the germline ends. This CDR3 spans 13 amino acids. CDR1 and CDR2 from the germline V gene are SGHTA and FQGTGA.

The chain links TRBV6-6 to TRBJ1-1, with a tentative D call TRBD1 (5 bases). Germline-derived CDR1 and CDR2 are MNHNY and SVGAGI (reference sequence). The CDR3 contains 14 residues. The V gene lost 0 bases and the J gene lost 7 bases, with 12 bases spanning the gap. CDR3 bases: TGTGCCAGCAGTTACTCGTTGGGGCTGGGTGAAGCTTTCTTT. This codes for CASSYSLGLGEAFF.

The chain uses TRBV19 and TRBJ1-5; the match to TRBD1 covers 9 bases. V lost 5 bases to trimming and J lost 5 bases; unmatched junction nucleotides: 7. Looked up from germline, CDR1 is LNHDA and CDR2 is SQIVND (reference sequence). The CDR3 is 15 amino acids. The CDR3 reads CASSSRDRAYQPQHF. DNA for the CDR3: TGTGCCAGTAGTTCCCGGGACAGGGCATATCAGCCCCAGCATTTT.

The rearrangement uses TRBV9 and TRBJ2-1, with a tentative D call TRBD1 (6 bases). Trimming shortened V by 5 bases and J by 0 bases, and 12 bases separated the two germline ends. The CDR3 loop spans 15 amino acids. CDR1 is SGDLS, CDR2 YYNGEE, per germline. The CDR3 DNA reads as TGTGCCAGCAGTTACAGGGTGGGCTCCTACAATGAGCAGTTCTTC. It is translated as CASSYRVGSYNEQFF.

CDR3 sequence reads: CAWSAGVSNQPQHF. The CDR3 DNA sequence: TGTGCCTGGAGTGCGGGAGTTAGCAATCAGCCCCAGCATTTT. This chain connects TRBV30 to TRBJ1-5, with D unclear. CDR1 and CDR2 (germline): GTSNPN, SVGIG (reference sequence). The CDR3 covers 14 residues. Trimming pared 1 base from V and 0 bases from J, leaving 7 bases between.

The chain joins TRBV5-1 to TRBJ2-7; TRBD2 matches at 9 bases. The CDR3 length is 15 residues. The germline V gene encodes CDR1 SGHRS and CDR2 YFSETQ. Trimming cost V 2 bases and J 2 bases; bases outside gene matches: 5. In DNA form, the CDR3 reads TGCGCCAGCAGCTTACTAGCGGGCTCTGCCTACGAGCAGTACTTC. Its translation is CASSLLAGSAYEQYF.

The genes are TRBV30 and TRBJ1-1; TRBD1 agrees at 8 bases. The germline CDR1 and CDR2 sequences are GTSNPN and SVGIG (reference sequence). V gave up 3 bases and J gave up 6 bases; unmatched junction bases: 9. The CDR3 runs to 14 residues. The CDR3, as DNA: TGTGCCTGGAGGCAGGGGGCGTCGTCCGCTGAAGCTTTCTTT. This encodes CAWRQGASSAEAFF. The full variable domain, in which reference TRBV30 and TRBJ1-1 provide the parts outside the CDR3, is SQTIHQWPATLVQPVGSPLSLECTVEGTSNPNLYWYRQAAGRGLQLLFYSVGIGQISSEVPQNLSASRPQDRQFILSSKKLLLSDSGFYLCAWRQGASSAEAFFGQGTRLTVV.

The chain is built from TRBV18 and TRBJ1-1; 9 bases are shared with TRBD1. The germline V gene has CDR1 KGHSH and CDR2 LQKENI. This CDR3 spans 16 amino acids. The V and J ends lost 1 base and 4 bases, in that order; junction bases with no gene match: 7. This chain's CDR3 is CASSPRDRGYVTEAFF. The CDR3 DNA sequence: TGTGCCAGCTCACCACGTGACAGGGGGTATGTCACTGAAGCTTTCTTT. The full variable domain, completed using reference TRBV18 and TRBJ1-1, is NAGVMQNPRHLVRRRGQEARLRCSPMKGHSHVYWYRQLPEEGLKFMVYLQKENIIDESGMPKERFSAEFPKEGPSILRIQQVVRGDSAAYFCASSPRDRGYVTEAFFGQGTRLTVV.